This section outlines one T cell receptor (beta chain) sequence together with its context. A much larger clone lies one base from this, so it may be a read error. Ahead of thyroid surgery, no patient had received treatment of any kind. The data were taken from a study of metastatic and nonmetastatic thyroid tumors. This CDR3 spans 13 amino acids. Germline V lookup: CDR1 LNHDA, CDR2 SQIVND (reference sequence). V lost 3 bases to trimming and J lost 4 bases, with 8 bases between them. Using MiXCR, TCRdb re-called clones from the PCR reads. The table records 85,000 to 95,000 clones, just under 15% of them present only once.

Sequenced material: blood. This clonotype was sampled from a female donor with papillary thyroid cancer or a benign thyroid nodule (not recorded which). Some clones in this sample may be carry-over from other donors' samples. This chain connects TRBV19 to TRBJ2-3; D gene unclear. CDR3 region: CASSMLGSDTQYF. The CDR3 coding sequence is TGTGCCAGTAGTATGTTGGGGTCAGATACGCAGTATTTT.